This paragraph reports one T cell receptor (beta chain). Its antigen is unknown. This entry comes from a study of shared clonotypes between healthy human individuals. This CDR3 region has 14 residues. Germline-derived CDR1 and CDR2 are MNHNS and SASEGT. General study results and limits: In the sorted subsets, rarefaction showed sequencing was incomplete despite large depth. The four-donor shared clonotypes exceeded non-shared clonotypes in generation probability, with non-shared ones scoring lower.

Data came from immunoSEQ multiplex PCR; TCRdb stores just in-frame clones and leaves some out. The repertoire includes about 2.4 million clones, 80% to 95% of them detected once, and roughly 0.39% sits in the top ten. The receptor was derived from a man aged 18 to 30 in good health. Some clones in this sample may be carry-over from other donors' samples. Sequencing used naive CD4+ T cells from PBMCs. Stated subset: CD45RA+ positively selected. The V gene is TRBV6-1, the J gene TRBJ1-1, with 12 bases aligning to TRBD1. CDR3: CGCRDRGLFTEAFF. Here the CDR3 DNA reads TGTGGCTGTAGGGACAGGGGGCTTTTCACTGAAGCTTTCTTT.